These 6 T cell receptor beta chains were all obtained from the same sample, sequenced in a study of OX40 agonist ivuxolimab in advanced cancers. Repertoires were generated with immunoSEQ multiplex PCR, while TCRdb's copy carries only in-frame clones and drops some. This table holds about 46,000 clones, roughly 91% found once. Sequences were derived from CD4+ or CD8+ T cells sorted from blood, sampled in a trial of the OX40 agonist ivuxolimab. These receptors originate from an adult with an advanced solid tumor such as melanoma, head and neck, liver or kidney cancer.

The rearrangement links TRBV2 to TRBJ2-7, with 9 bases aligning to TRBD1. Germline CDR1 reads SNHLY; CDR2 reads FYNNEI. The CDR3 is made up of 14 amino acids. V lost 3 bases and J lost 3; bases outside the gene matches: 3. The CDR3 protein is CASSDRTGDYEQYF. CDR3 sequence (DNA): TGTGCCAGCAGTGATAGGACAGGGGACTACGAGCAGTACTTC.

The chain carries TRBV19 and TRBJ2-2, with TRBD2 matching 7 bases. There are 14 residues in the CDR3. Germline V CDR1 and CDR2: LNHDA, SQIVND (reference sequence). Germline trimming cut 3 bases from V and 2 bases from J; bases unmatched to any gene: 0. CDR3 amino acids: CASSMGLNTGELFF. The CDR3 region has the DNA TGTGCCAGTAGTATGGGACTAAACACCGGGGAGCTGTTTTTT.

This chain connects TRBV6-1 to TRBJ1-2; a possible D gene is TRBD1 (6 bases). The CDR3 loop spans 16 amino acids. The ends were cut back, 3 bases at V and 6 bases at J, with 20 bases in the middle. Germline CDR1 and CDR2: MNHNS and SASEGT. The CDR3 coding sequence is TGTGCCAGCAGTGAGGAGCTATCTTGGGGGGGGCATGGCTACACCTTC. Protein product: CASSEELSWGGHGYTF.

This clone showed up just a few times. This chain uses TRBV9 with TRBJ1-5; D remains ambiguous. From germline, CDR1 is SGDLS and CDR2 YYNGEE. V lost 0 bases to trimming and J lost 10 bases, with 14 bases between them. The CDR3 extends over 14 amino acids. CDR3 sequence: CASSVVPEEGPQHF. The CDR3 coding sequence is TGTGCCAGCAGCGTAGTGCCGGAGGAGGGACCCCAGCATTTT.

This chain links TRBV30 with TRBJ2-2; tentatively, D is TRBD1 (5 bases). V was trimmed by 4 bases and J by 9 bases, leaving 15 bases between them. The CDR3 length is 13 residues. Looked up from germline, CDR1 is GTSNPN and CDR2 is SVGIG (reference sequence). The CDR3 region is CAWKEKGRRELFF. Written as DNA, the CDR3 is TGTGCCTGGAAGGAGAAGGGGCGGCGGGAGCTGTTTTTT.

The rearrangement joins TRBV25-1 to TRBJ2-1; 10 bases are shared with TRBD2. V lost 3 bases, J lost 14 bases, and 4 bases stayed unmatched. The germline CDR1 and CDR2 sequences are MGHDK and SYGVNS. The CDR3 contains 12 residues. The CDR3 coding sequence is TGTGCCAGCAGTGATTCCGGGACTAGCGAGTTCTTC. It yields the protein CASSDSGTSEFF. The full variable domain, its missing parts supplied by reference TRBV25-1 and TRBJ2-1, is EADIYQTPRYLVIGTGKKITLECSQTMGHDKMYWYQQDPGMELHLIHYSYGVNSTEKGDLSSESTVSRIRTEHFPLTLESARPSHTSQYLCASSDSGTSEFFGPGTRLTVL.